Included here is one T cell receptor beta chain sequence, with context. As yet, its antigen is unknown. The sample originates from a study of T cells expressing NK-cell markers. The TCR beta cDNA came from 5'RACE template switching with UMIs. Each CDR3 protein gets one entry in TCRdb, which reprocessed the 5' RACE reads and gives no DNA. The table for this sample gives about 260,000 distinct CDR3 sequences. Germline loops: CDR1 SGHRS, CDR2 YFSETQ. The CDR3 has 15 residues. Overall study findings and caveats: Questions lingered over whether expanded NKG2C+ T cell clones were HCMV-specific.

The chain employs TRBV5-1 and TRBJ2-2; the D gene TCRdb calls, TRBD2, cannot be checked with no DNA. Sequencing input: blood T cells: a sorted CD56 or NKG2C T cell subset, CD4+ or CD8+ T cells, or bulk PBMC T cells (not recorded which). This TCR was recovered from a woman between 18 and 70 years old in good health. The CDR3 sequence: CASSLWRANTGELFF.